These 27 T cell receptor beta chains share one sample of origin, sequenced in a study of T cell responses to AZD1222 COVID-19 vaccine. Clones were read by immunoSEQ multiplex PCR, and TCRdb kept only the in-frame ones, dropping some. The sample yields around 130,000 clones, 93% seen once. The sequencing here drew on peripheral blood, taken on day 0 of AZD1222 vaccination. The receptors stem from an adult in good health.

V usage is TRBV2 and J usage is TRBJ1-2; 8 positions match TRBD1. The germline gives CDR1 SNHLY, CDR2 FYNNEI. The CDR3 contains 12 residues. Trimming at V came to 7 bases and at J to 6 bases, leaving 4 bases not matched to a gene. The chain's CDR3 is CASIDRGDGYTF. DNA of the CDR3: TGTGCCAGCATTGACAGGGGAGATGGCTACACCTTC.

This chain joins TRBV19 and TRBJ1-5, with D tentatively TRBD1 (5 bases). The germline V gene encodes CDR1 LNHDA and CDR2 SQIVND (reference sequence). V shed 3 bases and J shed 6 bases, with 21 bases lying between them. The CDR3 length is 17 residues. DNA of the CDR3: TGTGCCAGTAGTATTTCGGGGGGTAGGGGTAGGGGTCAGCCCCAGCATTTT. Protein product: CASSISGGRGRGQPQHF.

The chain uses TRBV27 and TRBJ1-1, with D possibly matching TRBD1 (5 bases). Trimming took 3 bases from V and 3 from J, leaving 17 bases between them. The CDR3 runs to 16 residues. CDR1 and CDR2 from the germline V gene are MNHEY and SMNVEV (reference sequence). The CDR3 loop reads CASSFRSQGGDTEAFF. In DNA form, the CDR3 reads TGTGCCAGCAGTTTCCGCTCCCAGGGTGGGGACACTGAAGCTTTCTTT.

V and J are TRBV28 and TRBJ1-1, with D possibly matching TRBD1 (5 bases). Germline V gene data show CDR1 as MDHEN and CDR2 as SYDVKM. The CDR3 is 11 amino acids. The CDR3: CIVGTDTEAFF. The CDR3 DNA is TGTATAGTTGGGACGGACACTGAAGCTTTCTTT. The full variable domain, rest sourced from reference TRBV28 and TRBJ1-1, is DVKVTQSSRYLVKRTGEKVFLECVQDMDHENMFWYRQDPGLGLRLIYFSYDVKMKEKGDIPEGYSVSREKKERFSLILESASTNQTSMYLCIVGTDTEAFFGQGTRLTVV.

The chain joins TRBV19 to TRBJ2-5; 7 positions match TRBD1. The CDR3 contains 16 residues. V was clipped by 5 bases and J by 1 base; unmatched bases: 10. Germline-derived CDR1 and CDR2 are LNHDA and SQIVND (reference sequence). The CDR3 DNA follows: TGTGCCAGTAGTGCCCTCTTCCGGGACAGCCAAGAGACCCAGTACTTC. Its protein is CASSALFRDSQETQYF.

The chain joins TRBV30 to TRBJ2-6; D might be TRBD2 (7 bases). The V gene's germline CDR1 is GTSNPN and CDR2 SVGIG (reference sequence). This CDR3 spans 18 amino acids. Between the trimmed V and J ends, which lost 0 bases and 4 bases, there was a span of 19 bases. DNA of the CDR3: TGTGCCTGGAGTGTTCCCTCGGGGGGCCCAAGGGGGGCCAACGTCCTGACTTTC. Protein product: CAWSVPSGGPRGANVLTF.

The chain uses TRBV7-3 and TRBJ2-1; 7 bases agree with TRBD2. Germline V gives CDR1 SGHTA, CDR2 FQGTGA. Germline trimming cut 2 bases from V and 2 bases from J; bases unmatched to any gene: 3. This CDR3 has 15 amino acids. CDR3 residues: CASSLGGGPYNEQFF. DNA for the CDR3: TGTGCCAGCAGCTTAGGCGGGGGACCCTACAATGAGCAGTTCTTC.

The rearrangement joins TRBV6-5 to TRBJ1-1, with a possible D match to TRBD1 (6 bases). The CDR3 is 12 amino acids. V lost 6 bases and J lost 11, with 16 bases in between. Germline-derived CDR1 and CDR2 are MNHEY and SVGAGI. CDR3 sequence: CASRGPEQGAFF. The CDR3 DNA sequence: TGTGCCAGCAGGGGGCCCGAGCAGGGGGCTTTCTTT.

The chain uses TRBV12-3 or TRBV12-4 and TRBJ1-1; no clear D gene. V was cut by 4 bases and J by 3 bases, with 9 bases left in between. There are 13 residues in the CDR3. The CDR3 protein is CASSSSLYTEAFF. CDR3 in DNA: TGTGCCAGCAGTTCCAGTCTCTACACTGAAGCTTTCTTT.

The chain links TRBV7-2 to TRBJ1-4, with D possibly TRBD1 on 5 matching bases. Trimming took 3 bases from V and 5 from J, leaving 10 bases between them. The CDR3 is 14 amino acids. Germline-derived CDR1 and CDR2 are SGHTA and FQGNSA. The CDR3 sequence: CASSLGLLNEKLFF. CDR3 nucleotide sequence: TGTGCCAGCAGCTTGGGACTGTTGAATGAAAAACTGTTTTTT.

The J gene is TRBJ1-2, the V gene TRBV18, with a possible D match to TRBD1 (6 bases). Germline V gives CDR1 KGHSH, CDR2 LQKENI. V was pared by 4 bases and J by 8 bases, with 8 bases between. The CDR3 totals 11 residues. CDR3: CASSHREGYTF. In DNA form, the CDR3 reads TGTGCCAGCTCACACAGGGAGGGCTACACCTTC.

This chain joins TRBV19 and TRBJ1-2; 12 bases are shared with TRBD1. The germline gives CDR1 LNHDA, CDR2 SQIVND (reference sequence). Trimming took 4 bases from V and 6 from J; bases not matched to a gene: 12. The CDR3 has 17 amino acids. The CDR3 spells CASSTSGTGGEGDGYTF. The CDR3 bases are TGTGCCAGTAGTACTTCCGGGACAGGGGGCGAAGGGGATGGCTACACCTTC.

This clone occurred once. CDR3 sequence: CASSPTLSGAFF. CDR3 sequence (DNA): TGTGCCAGCAGCCCTACCCTCTCTGGAGCTTTCTTT. The gene calls are TRBV5-5 and TRBJ1-1; D not certain. Trimming took off 4 bases at V and 10 bases at J, with 14 bases between the two ends. This CDR3 comprises 12 residues. Per the germline V gene, CDR1 is SGHKS and CDR2 is YYEKEE (reference sequence).

The chain joins TRBV5-1 to TRBJ1-2; TRBD1 matches at 9 bases. Germline values: CDR1 SGHRS, CDR2 YFSETQ. There are 17 residues in the CDR3. The V and J ends lost 3 bases and 3 bases, in that order; junction bases with no gene match: 12. CDR3 bases: TGCGCCAGCAGCTCGGGGACAGGGAGGGTCGCGGACTATGGCTACACCTTC. The encoded protein is CASSSGTGRVADYGYTF.

The genes are TRBV5-4 and TRBJ1-5; a possible D gene is TRBD1 (5 bases). CDR1 is SGHNT and CDR2 is YYREEE in the germline V gene (reference sequence). This CDR3 is 14 amino acids long. Trimming took off 3 bases at V and 6 bases at J, with 13 bases between the two ends. The CDR3 reads CASSSGPVTQPQHF. The CDR3 DNA is TGTGCCAGCAGCTCAGGGCCCGTAACTCAGCCCCAGCATTTT.

The V gene is TRBV29-1, the J gene TRBJ2-7, with TRBD2 matching 10 bases. With 6 bases clipped from V and 3 bases from J, the junction kept 5 bases outside the gene matches. This CDR3 is 13 amino acids long. The germline V gene encodes CDR1 SQVTM and CDR2 ANQGSEA. The CDR3 DNA reads TGCAGCGTAAATAGCGGGGGGCGCTACGAGCAGTACTTC. This codes for CSVNSGGRYEQYF.

Only one count was recorded for this clone. The V and J genes are TRBV30 and TRBJ1-3; D gene ambiguous. Between the trimmed V and J ends, which lost 2 bases and 0 bases, there was a span of 11 bases. CDR3 size: 15 residues. Per germline, CDR1 GTSNPN and CDR2 SVGIG (reference sequence). The CDR3 here is CAWSKGHVSGNTIYF. CDR3 bases: TGTGCCTGGAGTAAGGGCCATGTCTCTGGAAACACCATATATTTT.

The chain combines TRBV5-5 with TRBJ1-4, with 7 bases matching TRBD1. J gave up 0 bases and V 7 bases, and 9 bases lay outside the gene matches. CDR1 and CDR2 (germline): SGHKS, YYEKEE (reference sequence). This CDR3 is built from 16 residues. This CDR3 reads CASRPADRATNEKLFF. DNA of the CDR3: TGTGCCAGCCGCCCGGCCGACAGGGCAACTAATGAAAAACTGTTTTTT.

The CDR3 sequence: CSVEDPGKNTGELFF. CDR3 coding DNA: TGCAGCGTTGAAGATCCGGGGAAGAACACCGGGGAGCTGTTTTTT. V usage is TRBV29-1 and J usage is TRBJ2-2; maybe TRBD2 (5 bases). Germline CDR1 is SQVTM and CDR2 is ANQGSEA. Trimming took off 0 bases at V and 1 base at J, with 9 bases between the two ends. The CDR3 extends over 15 amino acids.

CDR3 residues: CASSIIGGGSTEAFF. Written as DNA, the CDR3 is TGTGCCAGTAGTATTATTGGAGGGGGAAGCACTGAAGCTTTCTTT. The V call is TRBV19, the J call TRBJ1-1; D perhaps matches TRBD1 (6 bases). The CDR3 is 15 residues long. Germline V CDR1 and CDR2: LNHDA, SQIVND (reference sequence). Trimming stripped 3 bases from V and 4 bases from J, with 15 bases between.

J is TRBJ2-5 and V is TRBV9; perhaps TRBD1 as D (6 bases). CDR3 length: 14 residues. Germline CDR1 reads SGDLS; CDR2 reads YYNGEE. Trimming shortened V by 3 bases and J by 1 base, and 10 bases separated the two germline ends. The CDR3 here is CASSAGDPQETQYF. In DNA, the CDR3 is TGTGCCAGCAGCGCAGGGGACCCCCAAGAGACCCAGTACTTC.

The J gene is TRBJ2-7, the V gene TRBV15; possibly TRBD2 for D (5 bases). The germline V gene encodes CDR1 LNHNV and CDR2 YYDKDF (reference sequence). V was cut by 4 bases and J by 0 bases, with 7 bases left in between. This CDR3 comprises 13 residues. CDR3 nucleotides: TGTGCCACCAGCACGGGGAGCTCCTACGAGCAGTACTTC. The encoded protein is CATSTGSSYEQYF.

This chain connects TRBV7-6 to TRBJ2-1; 9 positions match TRBD2. The germline CDR1 and CDR2 sequences are SGHVS and FNYEAQ. The CDR3 extends over 15 amino acids. V lost 4 bases, J lost 5 bases, and 6 bases stayed unmatched. CDR3 coding DNA: TGTGCCAGCAGCTACGGCGGGAGGGTCGACAATGAGCAGTTCTTC. Protein: CASSYGGRVDNEQFF.

V is TRBV4-1 and J is TRBJ1-2, with D hard to call. CDR1 is MGHRA and CDR2 is YSYEKL in the germline V gene. V was trimmed by 0 bases and J by 4 bases, leaving 18 bases between them. The CDR3 extends over 17 amino acids. CDR3 DNA: TGCGCCAGCAGCCAAGAAGGGAGTCGTGCAGCGCGCTATGGCTACACCTTC. Its translation: CASSQEGSRAARYGYTF.

The CDR3 loop is CASSRIDRGRLFYGYTF. The CDR3 region has the DNA TGTGCCAGCAGTCGAATTGACAGGGGGCGCTTATTCTATGGCTACACCTTC. The V gene is TRBV6-6, the J gene TRBJ1-2, with 10 bases lining up with TRBD1. The V and J ends lost 5 bases and 4 bases, in that order; junction bases with no gene match: 13. The germline CDR1 and CDR2 sequences are MNHNY and SVGAGI (reference sequence). This CDR3 spans 17 amino acids.

The V call is TRBV11-2, the J call TRBJ1-3, with D maybe TRBD1 (6 bases). Germline V gives CDR1 SGHAT, CDR2 FQNNGV. V was pared by 5 bases and J by 1 base, with 12 bases between. The CDR3 spans 15 residues. Here the CDR3 DNA reads TGTGCCAGCAGCCGCGAAACAGGGTCTGGAAACACCATATATTTT. This translates into CASSRETGSGNTIYF.

The CDR3 reads CASSLSWRGSNQPQHF. The CDR3 DNA follows: TGTGCCAGCAGTTTATCTTGGAGGGGGAGCAATCAGCCCCAGCATTTT. The rearrangement uses TRBV27 and TRBJ1-5; the D gene is possibly TRBD1 (6 bases). From germline, CDR1 is MNHEY and CDR2 SMNVEV (reference sequence). Trimming removed 0 bases from V and 1 base from J, with 10 bases in between. The CDR3 contains 16 residues.